A single sample gave rise to the 21 T cell receptor beta chains below, sequenced in a study of T cell changes during pregnancy in multiple sclerosis. The assay was immunoSEQ multiplex PCR, and TCRdb's table has in-frame clones only and misses some. Counted here are about 34,000 clones, about nine tenths occurring once; the ten biggest clones make up roughly 4.5%. Here the sequenced sample was CD8+ T cells from peripheral blood mononuclear cells, taken in the second trimester of pregnancy. These receptors came from a female donor with multiple sclerosis, enrolled in a pregnancy study.

The rearrangement joins TRBV5-4 to TRBJ2-1; 14 bases are a match to TRBD2. Germline CDR1 SGHNT, CDR2 YYREEE (reference sequence). CDR3 length: 19 amino acids. V lost 6 bases and J lost 0; bases outside the gene matches: 11. CDR3 protein: CASTQTSGRAYSSYNEQFF. As DNA, the CDR3 is TGTGCCAGCACCCAGACTAGCGGGAGGGCCTATAGCTCCTACAATGAGCAGTTCTTC.

This clone was observed a single time. This chain joins TRBV5-8 and TRBJ2-1, with D perhaps matching TRBD1 (6 bases). With 4 bases removed from V and 8 bases from J, the gap between germline ends came to 13 bases. This CDR3 is built from 13 residues. Germline assignment: CDR1 SGHTS and CDR2 YDEGEE. The CDR3 nucleotides read TGTGCCAGCAGCGGGGACATTATACATGAGCAGTTCTTC. Its translation is CASSGDIIHEQFF. The whole variable domain, remainder taken from reference TRBV5-8 and TRBJ2-1, is EAGVTQSPTHLIKTRGQQATLRCSPISGHTSVYWYQQALGLGLQFLLWYDEGEERNRGNFPPRFSGRQFPNYSSELNVNALELEDSALYLCASSGDIIHEQFFGPGTRLTVL.

This clone was picked up one time. The CDR3 coding sequence is TGTGCCAGCAGCCAAAGATTTGGGGCGGCCGGGGAGCTGTTTTTT. Translated: CASSQRFGAAGELFF. The chain recombines TRBV4-2 with TRBJ2-2; the D gene is possibly TRBD1 (5 bases). V was pared by 2 bases and J by 6 bases, with 13 bases between. CDR3 length equals 15 residues. The germline CDR1 and CDR2 sequences are LGHNA and YNFKEQ.

The chain has TRBV7-9 and TRBJ1-2; 7 bases agree with TRBD1. The CDR3 consists of 16 residues. The V gene end was trimmed by 5 bases and the J gene end by 4 bases; junction bases not matched to a gene: 13. Germline lookup yields CDR1 SEHNR and CDR2 FQNEAQ (reference sequence). The CDR3 DNA reads as TGTGCCAGCAGCCCGCCGACAGGGCCTTCTATCTATGGCTACACCTTC. Translated, it gives CASSPPTGPSIYGYTF.

The chain uses TRBV6-6 and TRBJ2-5; 11 nucleotides match TRBD2. Germline loops: CDR1 MNHNY, CDR2 SVGAGI (reference sequence). This CDR3 spans 15 amino acids. The ends lost 5 bases at V and 2 bases at J; junction bases unmatched: 4. The CDR3 spells CASSTGTSGQETQYF. CDR3 coding DNA: TGTGCCAGCAGTACTGGGACTAGCGGACAAGAGACCCAGTACTTC.

The chain recombines TRBV5-1 with TRBJ2-7; TRBD2 agrees at 14 bases. The CDR3 has 15 residues. J was trimmed by 7 bases and V by 4 bases; bases with no gene match: 7. Looked up from germline, CDR1 is SGHRS and CDR2 is YFSETQ. The CDR3 loop is CASSGGLAGDYEQYF. For the CDR3, the DNA is TGCGCCAGCAGCGGGGGACTAGCGGGAGACTATGAGCAGTACTTC.

The J gene is TRBJ2-2, the V gene TRBV4-3, with D possibly TRBD1 on 5 matching bases. The CDR3 has 17 amino acids. The V end was cut by 0 bases, the J end by 2 bases, with 13 bases between. The germline V gene encodes CDR1 LGHNA and CDR2 YSLEER. The CDR3 loop reads CASSQDPAGINTGELFF. DNA of the CDR3: TGCGCCAGCAGCCAAGATCCCGCAGGGATAAACACCGGGGAGCTGTTTTTT.

V and J are TRBV27 and TRBJ2-7; weak D call: TRBD1 (6 bases). The CDR3 sequence is 13 residues long. Germline-derived CDR1 and CDR2 are MNHEY and SMNVEV (reference sequence). V lost 3 bases to trimming and J lost 3 bases, with 9 bases between them. For the CDR3, the DNA is TGTGCCAGCAGTTTGGGGGCGAGCTACGAGCAGTACTTC. Protein: CASSLGASYEQYF.

The chain carries TRBV18 and TRBJ2-1; D gene ambiguous. Germline values: CDR1 KGHSH, CDR2 LQKENI. Between the trimmed V and J ends, which lost 5 bases and 2 bases, there was a span of 16 bases. The CDR3 covers 16 residues. In DNA form, the CDR3 reads TGTGCCAGCTCAGGCGTTTCAGGTGCCCCCTACAATGAGCAGTTCTTC. As protein: CASSGVSGAPYNEQFF.

The J gene is TRBJ2-3, the V gene TRBV9; TRBD2 might be the D (6 bases). The CDR3 consists of 14 residues. Deletions cut 3 bases from V and 3 bases from J, with 11 bases between. Per the germline V gene, CDR1 is SGDLS and CDR2 is YYNGEE. The CDR3: CASSATSGTDTQYF. CDR3 in DNA: TGTGCCAGCAGCGCGACTAGTGGAACAGATACGCAGTATTTT.

The J gene is TRBJ2-2, the V gene TRBV4-1, with 12 bases lining up with TRBD2. The J segment lost 5 bases and the V segment lost 1 base, leaving 5 bases of the junction unmatched. CDR1 and CDR2 from the germline V gene are MGHRA and YSYEKL. The CDR3 covers 17 residues. The chain's CDR3 is CASSQALAGGPTGELFF. The CDR3 region has the DNA TGCGCCAGCAGCCAAGCACTAGCGGGAGGTCCTACCGGGGAGCTGTTTTTT.

This chain's CDR3 is CASSWGVRAGGRDTQYF. The CDR3 bases are TGTGCCAGCAGCTGGGGAGTCCGAGCGGGAGGGAGGGATACGCAGTATTTT. This chain links TRBV5-6 with TRBJ2-3; 10 nucleotides match TRBD2. Trimming cost V 3 bases and J 6 bases; bases outside gene matches: 13. The germline gives CDR1 SGHDT, CDR2 YYEEEE. The CDR3 has 17 amino acids.

A few counts support this clone. The chain carries TRBV5-1 and TRBJ1-1, with 7 bases that match TRBD1. The ends lost 4 bases at V and 2 bases at J; junction bases unmatched: 8. Germline V gene data show CDR1 as SGHRS and CDR2 as YFSETQ. This CDR3 is built from 15 residues. CDR3 sequence: CASSAAGQPNTEAFF. The DNA for the CDR3 is TGCGCCAGCAGCGCGGCGGGACAGCCTAACACTGAAGCTTTCTTT.

The chain joins TRBV19 to TRBJ2-1, with a possible D match to TRBD2 (5 bases). Trimming cost V 0 bases and J 3 bases, with 12 bases left between them. CDR3 length: 16 amino acids. Looked up from germline, CDR1 is LNHDA and CDR2 is SQIVND (reference sequence). CDR3 loop: CASSIDEGSIYNEQFF. The CDR3 region has the DNA TGTGCCAGTAGTATAGATGAGGGTTCGATCTACAATGAGCAGTTCTTC.

The chain has TRBV4-1 and TRBJ2-1; possibly TRBD2 for D (5 bases). The CDR3 contains 14 residues. V dropped 3 bases and J dropped 8 bases, with 14 bases sitting between them. CDR1 and CDR2 from the germline V gene are MGHRA and YSYEKL. The CDR3, as DNA: TGCGCCAGCAGCCAGGGGATCACAGCGGATGAGCAGTTCTTC. Translation gives CASSQGITADEQFF.

The chain combines TRBV5-1 with TRBJ1-2; tentatively, D is TRBD1 (6 bases). V lost 3 bases and J 7 bases, leaving 13 bases between the germline ends. Germline-derived CDR1 and CDR2 are SGHRS and YFSETQ. CDR3 length: 13 amino acids. CDR3 residues: CASSSFQGGGYTF. In nucleotides, the CDR3 is TGCGCCAGCAGCTCATTCCAAGGGGGTGGCTACACCTTC. Full variable domain (outside the CDR3, taken from reference TRBV5-1 and TRBJ1-2): KAGVTQTPRYLIKTRGQQVTLSCSPISGHRSVSWYQQTPGQGLQFLFEYFSETQRNKGNFPGRFSGRQFSNSRSEMNVSTLELGDSALYLCASSSFQGGGYTFGSGTRLTVV.

The chain uses TRBV5-4 and TRBJ1-2; D gene uncertain. This CDR3 is 14 amino acids long. Trimming pared 0 bases from V and 5 bases from J, leaving 11 bases between. Germline values: CDR1 SGHNT, CDR2 YYREEE (reference sequence). The CDR3 bases are TGTGCCAGCAGCTTGGGAGAGAACCCTTATGGCTACACCTTC. Protein sequence: CASSLGENPYGYTF.

This sequence joins TRBV21-1 and TRBJ2-1; the D call of TRBD2 is as the table states it, not checked on the DNA. TRBV21-1 is deemed a pseudogene. This CDR3 has 14 amino acids. The CDR3 nucleotides read TGTGCCAGCAGCAAAGAAGGGAGGGTCAATGAGCAGTTCTTC. The encoded protein is CASSKEGRVNEQFF.

V usage is TRBV18 and J usage is TRBJ1-5; TRBD1 might be the D (5 bases). Per germline, CDR1 KGHSH and CDR2 LQKENI. This CDR3 is built from 16 residues. V lost 3 bases, J lost 3 bases, and 15 bases lay in between. CDR3 DNA: TGTGCCAGCTCACCGAGAAGAGGGGAGGTCAATCAGCCCCAGCATTTT. This sequence encodes CASSPRRGEVNQPQHF.

This clone was counted a few times. The chain recombines TRBV19 with TRBJ1-4; 8 nucleotides agree with TRBD1. The germline gives CDR1 LNHDA, CDR2 SQIVND (reference sequence). Germline trimming cut 1 base from V and 6 bases from J; bases unmatched to any gene: 4. CDR3 length: 15 residues. CDR3 amino acids: CASSIGTGNHEKLFF. The CDR3 DNA sequence: TGTGCCAGTAGTATAGGGACAGGGAATCATGAAAAACTGTTTTTT. The entire variable domain, with the rest obtained from reference TRBV19 and TRBJ1-4, is as follows: DGGITQSPKYLFRKEGQNVTLSCEQNLNHDAMYWYRQDPGQGLRLIYYSQIVNDFQKGDIAEGYSVSREKKESFPLTVTSAQKNPTAFYLCASSIGTGNHEKLFFGSGTQLSVL.

V and J are TRBV28 and TRBJ2-3; 11 bases agree with TRBD2. The junction had 11 bases not matched to a gene; V was cut back by 6 bases and J by 6 bases. Germline V gene data show CDR1 as MDHEN and CDR2 as SYDVKM. This CDR3 contains 16 residues. For the CDR3, the DNA is TGTGCCAGCAGCCTCCTCCTAGCGGGAGGTTCGGATACGCAGTATTTT. It translates to CASSLLLAGGSDTQYF.